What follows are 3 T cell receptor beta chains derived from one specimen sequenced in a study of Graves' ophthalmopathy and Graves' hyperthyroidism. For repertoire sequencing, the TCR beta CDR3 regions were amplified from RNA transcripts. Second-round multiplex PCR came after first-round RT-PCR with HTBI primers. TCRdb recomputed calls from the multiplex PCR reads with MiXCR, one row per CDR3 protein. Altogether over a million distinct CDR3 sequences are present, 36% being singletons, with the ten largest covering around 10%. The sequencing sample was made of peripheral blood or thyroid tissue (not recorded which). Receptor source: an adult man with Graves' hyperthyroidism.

The CDR3 is CSAPPGPTYEQYF. The CDR3 bases are TGCAGTGCTCCTCCGGGACCCACCTACGAGCAGTACTTC. V usage is TRBV20-1 and J usage is TRBJ2-7, with D perhaps TRBD1 or TRBD2 (5 bases each). With 5 bases removed from V and 2 bases from J, the gap between germline ends came to 13 bases. Germline V gene lookup returns CDR1 DFQATT and CDR2 SNEGSKA (reference sequence). The CDR3 has 13 amino acids.

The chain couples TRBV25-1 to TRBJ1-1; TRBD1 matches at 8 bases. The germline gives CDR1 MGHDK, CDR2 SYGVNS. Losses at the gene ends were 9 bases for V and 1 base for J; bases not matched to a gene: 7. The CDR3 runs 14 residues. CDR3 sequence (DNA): TGTGCCAGTGCTGCCGACAGGGGGAACACTGAAGCTTTCTTT. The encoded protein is CASAADRGNTEAFF.

In DNA, the CDR3 is TGTGCCACCAGTGCTAGGCCACTAGCGGGGGCCCAAGAGACCCAGTACTTC. It yields the protein CATSARPLAGAQETQYF. J is TRBJ2-5 and V is TRBV24-1, with 11 positions matching TRBD2. From germline, CDR1 is KGHDR and CDR2 SFDVKD. Trimming at V came to 5 bases and at J to 1 base, leaving 8 bases not matched to a gene. The CDR3 loop spans 17 amino acids.